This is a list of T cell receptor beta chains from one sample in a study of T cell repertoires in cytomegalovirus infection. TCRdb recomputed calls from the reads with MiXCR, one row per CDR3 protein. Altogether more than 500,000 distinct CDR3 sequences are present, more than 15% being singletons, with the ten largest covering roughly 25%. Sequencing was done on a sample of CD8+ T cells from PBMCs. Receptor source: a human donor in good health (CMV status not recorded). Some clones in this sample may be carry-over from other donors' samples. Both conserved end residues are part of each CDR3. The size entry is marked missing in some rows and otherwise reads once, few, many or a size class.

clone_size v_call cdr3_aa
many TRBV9 CASSAEGTLRHDEQFF
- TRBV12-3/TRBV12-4 CASSLKGQRNEKLFF
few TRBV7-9 CASSPHDSSSYEQYF
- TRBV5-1 CASSLAPLAEVPYEQYF
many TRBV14 CASSQDRAAEAFF
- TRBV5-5 CASSSPGQGYTIYF
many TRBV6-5 CASSYARALSTDTQYF
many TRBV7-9 CASSLVPGQGNYEQYF
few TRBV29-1 CSVEPWDRGNNEQFF
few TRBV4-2 CASSQPQGQRTGELFF
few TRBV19 CASSIALPVDPSGELFF
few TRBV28 CASSFGTSGLYEQYF
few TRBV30 CASNPPLNTEAFF
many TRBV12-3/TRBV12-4 CATGEGDQPQHF
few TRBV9 CASSVLAGGTDEQFF
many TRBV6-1 CASRSGDYGYTF
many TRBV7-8 CASSLVLTRGYGYTF
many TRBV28 CASSLSELADAGDTQYF
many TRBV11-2 CASSFNRDTNTEAFF
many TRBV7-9 CASSSPNPGGGDTQYF
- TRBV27 CASSSPLLITYNEQFF
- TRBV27 CASSFGTGNEQYF
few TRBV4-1 CASSPQSGTANQPQHF
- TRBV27 CASSLLGERYEQYF
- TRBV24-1 CATSELQGDVQTQYF
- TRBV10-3 CAISAGGPQDTQYF
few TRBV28 CASSFPTSGDLYEQYF
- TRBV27 CASSSRGLRDGYTF
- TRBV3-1 CASSPRIGTGRSGELFF
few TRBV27 CASSASGQIYEQYF
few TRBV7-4 CASNLGTSGGSYQETQYF
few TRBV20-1 CSASPGQAKETQYF
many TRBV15 CATSREEASNTGELFF
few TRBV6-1 CASRKGQVTEAFF
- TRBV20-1 CSARDRDGHGYTF
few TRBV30 CAWSPVENTEAFF
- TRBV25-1 CASSDEGSGYTF
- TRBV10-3 CAISVADMNTEAFF
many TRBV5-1 CASSLDRGFQETQYF
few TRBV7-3 CASSGAALGVNEQFF
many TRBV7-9 CASSLDRGQSVYGYTF
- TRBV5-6 CASSLGKRTDTQYF